The entry that follows covers one T cell receptor (beta chain) sequence. This entry comes from a study of control samples from healthy donors and cancer patients. Only in-frame clones appear in the TCRdb table, and some are missing; sequencing was by immunoSEQ multiplex PCR. The sample holds over 150,000 clones; around 94% are singletons and the top ten take less than 15%. From germline, CDR1 is LGHNA and CDR2 YNFKEQ. There are 14 residues in the CDR3. Trimming took 3 bases from V and 3 from J, leaving 12 bases between them. The sequence derives from a man aged 60 to 75 with colorectal cancer. Material: PBMCs. This chain joins TRBV4-2 and TRBJ2-7; TRBD2 might be the D (6 bases). CDR3: CASSHPGTFYEQYF. DNA of the CDR3: TGTGCCAGCAGCCATCCCGGGACTTTCTACGAGCAGTACTTC.